The 5 T cell receptor beta chains below come from one sample, sequenced in a study of cytomegalovirus exposure and HLA in healthy donors. Primers for the PCR totalled 60 Vbeta and 13 Jbeta. Sequenced by immunoSEQ multiplex PCR; TCRdb stores in-frame clones only, minus some. The sample lists 150,000 to 200,000 clones, about 80% occurring once. The sample comprised PBMCs. Receptors were obtained from a man in his forties in good health and CMV-seropositive.

The V and J genes are TRBV5-6 and TRBJ2-3; 9 bases agree with TRBD1. The CDR3 has 16 residues. V was pared by 2 bases and J by 2 bases, with 6 bases of the junction left unmatched. Germline assignment: CDR1 SGHDT and CDR2 YYEEEE. Written as DNA, the CDR3 is TGTGCCAGCAGCTTATGGACAGGGGATCTCACAGATACGCAGTATTTT. Translation gives CASSLWTGDLTDTQYF.

The rearrangement links TRBV5-4 to TRBJ2-5, with 8 bases fitting TRBD1. The CDR3 sequence is 15 residues long. With 1 base clipped from V and 5 bases from J, the junction kept 7 bases outside the gene matches. Per the germline V gene, CDR1 is SGHNT and CDR2 is YYREEE (reference sequence). The CDR3 nucleotides are TGTGCCAGCAGCTTGAATCAGGGGGCGCAGGAGACCCAGTACTTC. It yields the protein CASSLNQGAQETQYF.

The chain employs TRBV5-1 and TRBJ1-1; tentatively, D is TRBD1 (5 bases). The germline V and J ends were trimmed by 1 base and 1 base, with 11 bases remaining between them. From germline, CDR1 is SGHRS and CDR2 YFSETQ. CDR3 length: 15 residues. CDR3 sequence (DNA): TGCGCCAGCAGCTTGTCTTTAACAGGGAACACTGAAGCTTTCTTT. Translating gives CASSLSLTGNTEAFF.

The table lists this clone with a count of one. CDR3 amino acids: CASSSRQRGDIQYF. CDR3 sequence (DNA): TGTGCCAGCAGCTCTCGACAGAGAGGTGACATTCAGTACTTC. The V call is TRBV7-9, the J call TRBJ2-4, with a tentative D call TRBD1 (5 bases). CDR3 length: 14 amino acids. Trimming pared 4 bases from V and 8 bases from J, leaving 15 bases between. Per the germline V gene, CDR1 is SEHNR and CDR2 is FQNEAQ (reference sequence). Full variable domain (outside the CDR3, taken from reference TRBV7-9 and TRBJ2-4): DTGVSQNPRHKITKRGQNVTFRCDPISEHNRLYWYRQTLGQGPEFLTYFQNEAQLEKSRLLSDRFSAERPKGSFSTLEIQRTEQGDSAMYLCASSSRQRGDIQYFGAGTRLSVL.

This chain connects TRBV5-1 to TRBJ2-5, with no clear D. The CDR3 sequence is 17 residues long. CDR1 and CDR2 from the germline V gene are SGHRS and YFSETQ. V was shortened by 0 bases and J by 2 bases, with 17 bases between the two germline ends. In DNA form, the CDR3 reads TGCGCCAGCAGCTTGGGGCCTTCTGGGCTCCTTCAAGAGACCCAGTACTTC. This codes for CASSLGPSGLLQETQYF.